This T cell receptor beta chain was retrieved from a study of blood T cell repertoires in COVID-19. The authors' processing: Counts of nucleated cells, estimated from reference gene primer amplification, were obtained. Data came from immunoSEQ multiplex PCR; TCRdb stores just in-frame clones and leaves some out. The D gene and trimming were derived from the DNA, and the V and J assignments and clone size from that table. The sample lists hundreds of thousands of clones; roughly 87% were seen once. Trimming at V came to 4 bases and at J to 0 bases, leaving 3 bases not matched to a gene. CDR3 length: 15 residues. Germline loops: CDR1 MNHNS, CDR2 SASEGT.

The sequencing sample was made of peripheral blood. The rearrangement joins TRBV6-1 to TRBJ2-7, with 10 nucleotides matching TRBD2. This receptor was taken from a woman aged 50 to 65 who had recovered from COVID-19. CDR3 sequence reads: CASSGLAGSSYEQYF. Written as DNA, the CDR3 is TGTGCCAGCAGTGGACTAGCGGGTAGCTCCTACGAGCAGTACTTC.